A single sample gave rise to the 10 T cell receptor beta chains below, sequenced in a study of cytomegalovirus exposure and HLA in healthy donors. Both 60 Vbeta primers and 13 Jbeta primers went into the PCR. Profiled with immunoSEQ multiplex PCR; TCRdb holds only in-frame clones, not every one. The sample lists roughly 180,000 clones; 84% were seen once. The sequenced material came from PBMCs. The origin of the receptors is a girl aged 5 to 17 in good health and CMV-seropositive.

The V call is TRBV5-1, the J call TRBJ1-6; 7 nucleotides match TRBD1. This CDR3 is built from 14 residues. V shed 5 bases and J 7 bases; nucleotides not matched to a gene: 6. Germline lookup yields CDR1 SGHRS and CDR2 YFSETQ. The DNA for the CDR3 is TGCGCCAGCAGTGTGGAACAGGGGAATTCACCCCTCCACTTT. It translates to CASSVEQGNSPLHF.

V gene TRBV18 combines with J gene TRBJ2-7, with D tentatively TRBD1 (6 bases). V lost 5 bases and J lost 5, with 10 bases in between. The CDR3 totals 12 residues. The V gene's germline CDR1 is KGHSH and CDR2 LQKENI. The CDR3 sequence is CASSSRQDEQYF. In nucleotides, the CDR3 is TGTGCCAGCTCATCTAGACAGGACGAGCAGTACTTC.

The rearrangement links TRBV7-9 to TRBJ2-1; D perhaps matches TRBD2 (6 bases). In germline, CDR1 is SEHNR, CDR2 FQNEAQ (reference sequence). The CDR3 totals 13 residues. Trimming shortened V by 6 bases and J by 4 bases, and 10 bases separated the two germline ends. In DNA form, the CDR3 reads TGTGCCAGCAGGTCGGCGGGATACAATGAGCAGTTCTTC. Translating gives CASRSAGYNEQFF.

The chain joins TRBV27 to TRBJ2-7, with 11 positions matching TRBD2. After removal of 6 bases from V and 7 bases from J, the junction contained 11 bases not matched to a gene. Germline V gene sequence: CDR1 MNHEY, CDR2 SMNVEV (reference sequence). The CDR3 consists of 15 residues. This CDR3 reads CASSRGTSGWGEQYF. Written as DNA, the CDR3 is TGTGCCAGCAGCCGAGGGACTAGCGGTTGGGGGGAGCAGTACTTC.

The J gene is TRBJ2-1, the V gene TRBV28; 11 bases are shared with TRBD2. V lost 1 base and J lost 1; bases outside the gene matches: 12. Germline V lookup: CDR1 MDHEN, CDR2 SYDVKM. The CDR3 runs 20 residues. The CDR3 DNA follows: TGTGCCAGCAGTTTATTCGAGCTAGCGGGGGGTCCCCGGTCCTACAATGAGCAGTTCTTC. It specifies CASSLFELAGGPRSYNEQFF.

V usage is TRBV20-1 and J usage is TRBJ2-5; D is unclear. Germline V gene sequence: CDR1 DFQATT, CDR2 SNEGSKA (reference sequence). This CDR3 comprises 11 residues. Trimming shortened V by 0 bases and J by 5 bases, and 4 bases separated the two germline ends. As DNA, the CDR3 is TGCAGTGCTAGAGACCTTGAGACCCAGTACTTC. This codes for CSARDLETQYF.

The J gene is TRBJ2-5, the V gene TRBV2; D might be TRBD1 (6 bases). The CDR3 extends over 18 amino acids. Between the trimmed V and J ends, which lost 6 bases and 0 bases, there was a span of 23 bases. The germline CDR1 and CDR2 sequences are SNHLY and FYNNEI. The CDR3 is CASREPGHRILYQETQYF. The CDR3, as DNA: TGTGCCAGCAGGGAACCGGGACATCGGATATTATACCAAGAGACCCAGTACTTC.

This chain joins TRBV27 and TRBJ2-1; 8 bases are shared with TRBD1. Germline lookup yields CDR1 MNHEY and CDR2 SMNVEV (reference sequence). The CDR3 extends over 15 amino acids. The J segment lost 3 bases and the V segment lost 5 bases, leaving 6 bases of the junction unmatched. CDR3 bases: TGTGCCAGCAGTCCCTACGGACAGGGCTACAATGAGCAGTTCTTC. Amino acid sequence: CASSPYGQGYNEQFF.

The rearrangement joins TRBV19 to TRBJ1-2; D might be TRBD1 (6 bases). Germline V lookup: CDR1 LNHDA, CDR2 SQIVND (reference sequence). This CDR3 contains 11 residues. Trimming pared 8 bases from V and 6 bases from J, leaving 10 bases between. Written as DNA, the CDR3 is TGTGCCAGTGGCACAGGGAATGGCTACACCTTC. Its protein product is CASGTGNGYTF.

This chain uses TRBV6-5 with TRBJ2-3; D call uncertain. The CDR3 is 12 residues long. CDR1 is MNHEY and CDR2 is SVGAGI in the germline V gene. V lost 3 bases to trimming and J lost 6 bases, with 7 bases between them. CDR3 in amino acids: CASSYPEDTQYF. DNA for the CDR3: TGTGCCAGCAGTTATCCGGAGGATACGCAGTATTTT.